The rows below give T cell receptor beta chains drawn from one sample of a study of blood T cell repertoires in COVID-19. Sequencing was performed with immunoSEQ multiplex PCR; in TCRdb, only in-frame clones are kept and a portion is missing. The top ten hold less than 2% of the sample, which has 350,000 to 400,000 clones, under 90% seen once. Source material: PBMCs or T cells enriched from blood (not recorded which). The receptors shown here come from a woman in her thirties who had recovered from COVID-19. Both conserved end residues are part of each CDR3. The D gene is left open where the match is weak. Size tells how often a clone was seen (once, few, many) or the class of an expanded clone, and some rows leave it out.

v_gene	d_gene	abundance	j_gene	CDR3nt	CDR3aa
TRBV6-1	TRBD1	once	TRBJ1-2	TGTGCCAGCAGTGAGGGGACAGGGAAGATCTATGGCTACACCTTC	CASSEGTGKIYGYTF
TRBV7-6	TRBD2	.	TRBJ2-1	TGTGCCAGCGGAGGACTAGCGGGGGGGTTAGGTTACAATGAGCAGTTCTTC	CASGGLAGGLGYNEQFF
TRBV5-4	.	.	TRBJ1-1	TGTGCCAGCAGCTTGCCCGGGAAGGCGGCAACTGAAGCTTTCTTT	CASSLPGKAATEAFF
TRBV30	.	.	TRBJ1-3	TGTGCCTGGAGTGTAGGCCCGGGTGGCTCTGCAAACACCATATATTTT	CAWSVGPGGSANTIYF
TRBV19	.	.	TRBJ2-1	TGTGCCAGTAGTATGTGGCTAGCCGACTCCTACAATGAGCAGTTCTTC	CASSMWLADSYNEQFF
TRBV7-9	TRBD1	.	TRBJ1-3	TGTGCCAGCAGCCAGCAGGGGGCGAGTGGAAACACCATATATTTT	CASSQQGASGNTIYF
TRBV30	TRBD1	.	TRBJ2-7	TGTGCCTGGAGGAAGGACAGGGGCTACGAGCAGTACTTC	CAWRKDRGYEQYF
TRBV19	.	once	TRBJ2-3	TGTGCCAGTATGGGGGCTAGCACAGATACGCAGTATTTT	CASMGASTDTQYF
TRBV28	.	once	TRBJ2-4	TGTGCCAGCAGTTTTTCGGACATTCAGTACTTC	CASSFSDIQYF
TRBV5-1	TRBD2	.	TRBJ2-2	TGCGCCAGCAGCTCCTTTGGCGGGGGGGCCAGCACCGGGGAGCTGTTTTTT	CASSSFGGGASTGELFF
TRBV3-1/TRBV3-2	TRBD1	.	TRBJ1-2	TGTGCCAGCAGCCCGACAGGGAATGGCTACACCTTC	CASSPTGNGYTF
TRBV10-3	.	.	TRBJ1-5	TGTGCCATCAGTGATTCTGGCCGGCCCCAGCATTTT	CAISDSGRPQHF
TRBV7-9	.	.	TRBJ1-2	TGTGCCAGCAGCTTAGTTGGGGGGGCCCCTAACTATGGCTACACCTTC	CASSLVGGAPNYGYTF
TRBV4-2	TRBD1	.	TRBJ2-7	TGTGCCAGCAGCCCACACCCAGGGGGCCAAGCGAACGAGCAGTACTTC	CASSPHPGGQANEQYF
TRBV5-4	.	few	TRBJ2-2	TGTGCCAGCAGCTTGGCAGGGATAGGGAACACCGGGGAGCTGTTTTTT	CASSLAGIGNTGELFF
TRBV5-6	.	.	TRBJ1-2	TGTGCCAGCAGCTCAGTGGACAGCCCTTCGAACTATGGCTACACCTTC	CASSSVDSPSNYGYTF
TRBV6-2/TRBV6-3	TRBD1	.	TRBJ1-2	TGTGCCAGCAGTCAAGGGACAGTGTACGGCTACACCTTC	CASSQGTVYGYTF
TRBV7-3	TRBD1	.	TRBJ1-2	TGTGCCAGCAGCTTAAGTGGCGGGACAGCGAGTCGCCTAAGTTTC	CASSLSGGTASRLSF
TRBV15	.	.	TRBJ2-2	TGTGCCACCAGCAGACTGTGGGAGCCCGGGACTTTTAACACCGGGGAGCTGTTTTTT	CATSRLWEPGTFNTGELFF
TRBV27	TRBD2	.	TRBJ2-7	TGTGCCAGCAGGGGACTAGTGGGGATCCACGAGCAGTACTTC	CASRGLVGIHEQYF
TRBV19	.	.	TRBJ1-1	TGTGCCAGTAGTATTGTCCGTAACGGGGGAGGAGTAGCTTTCTTT	CASSIVRNGGGVAFF
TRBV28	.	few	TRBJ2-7	TGTGCCAGCAGTTTCGCTCTGGAGGGATTAACCTACGAGCAGTACTTC	CASSFALEGLTYEQYF
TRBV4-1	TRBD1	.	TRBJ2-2	TGCGCCAGCAGCCAAGCCACGGGACAGGGGGCAAGGGGCGGGGAGCTGTTTTTT	CASSQATGQGARGGELFF
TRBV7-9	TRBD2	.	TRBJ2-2	TGTGCCAGCAACAAGAGGTCGGGGGGTCCATGGAACACTGGGGAGCTGTTTTTT	CASNKRSGGPWNTGELFF
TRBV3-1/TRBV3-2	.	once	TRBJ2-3	TGTGCCAGCAGCCAAGCGGGAGAACCAGATACGCAGTATTTT	CASSQAGEPDTQYF
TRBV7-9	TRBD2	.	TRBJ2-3	TGTGCCAGCAGCTTAGCACCACTAGCGGGAGTTAGCACAGATACGCAGTATTTT	CASSLAPLAGVSTDTQYF
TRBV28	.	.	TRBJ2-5	TGTGCCAGCAGTTTATGGAGTTCGGGGAGGTTTCGGGGAGGAGAGACCCAGTACTTC	CASSLWSSGRFRGGETQYF
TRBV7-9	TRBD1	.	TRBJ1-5	TGTGCCAGCAGCTGGGGACAGGGCAAGGGGCAGCCCCAGCATTTT	CASSWGQGKGQPQHF
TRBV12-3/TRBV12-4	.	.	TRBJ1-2	TGTGCCAGCAGTTTAGTAGTGCCCTATGGCTACACCTTC	CASSLVVPYGYTF
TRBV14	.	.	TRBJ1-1	TGTGCCAGCAGCCAAGTCCGGACTGAAGCTTTCTTT	CASSQVRTEAFF
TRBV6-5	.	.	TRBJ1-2	TGTGCCAGCAGTTACTCCGGTGGTAGCTATGGCTACACCTTC	CASSYSGGSYGYTF
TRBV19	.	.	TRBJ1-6	TGTGCCAGTAGTGCCCGGGGGGCTGCCCGTAATAATTCACCCCTCCACTTT	CASSARGAARNNSPLHF
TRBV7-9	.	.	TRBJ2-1	TGTGCCAGCACCGGAACCCAGAGGGATTCCTACAATGAGCAGTTCTTC	CASTGTQRDSYNEQFF
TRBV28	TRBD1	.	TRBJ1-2	TGTGCCAGCAGTCAGACAGGGGTGAGCGGCTACACCTTC	CASSQTGVSGYTF
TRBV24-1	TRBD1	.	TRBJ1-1	TGTGCCACCAGTGATCCAGGACAGGGAGAAGCTTTCTTT	CATSDPGQGEAFF
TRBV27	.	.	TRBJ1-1	TGTGCCAGCAGTTTACGACAGGATCTCTCGGGTGAAGCTTTCTTT	CASSLRQDLSGEAFF
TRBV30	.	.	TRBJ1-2	TGTGCCTGGAGTGTAACTGGGGGCCAAAACTATGGCTACACCTTC	CAWSVTGGQNYGYTF
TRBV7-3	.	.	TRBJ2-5	TGTGCCAGCAGCTTCCAAGGGGTCGGGGAGACCCAGTACTTC	CASSFQGVGETQYF
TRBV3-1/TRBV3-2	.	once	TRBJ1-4	TGTGCCAGCAGCCAAGTTAGTGGTGAAAAACTGTTTTTT	CASSQVSGEKLFF
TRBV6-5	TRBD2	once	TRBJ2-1	TGTGCCAGCAGTTACGTCGGGGGGACGGATGAGCAGTTCTTC	CASSYVGGTDEQFF
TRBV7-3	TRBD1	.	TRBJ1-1	TGTGCCAGCAGCTTGACAGGGGGAGTGACTGAAGCTTTCTTT	CASSLTGGVTEAFF